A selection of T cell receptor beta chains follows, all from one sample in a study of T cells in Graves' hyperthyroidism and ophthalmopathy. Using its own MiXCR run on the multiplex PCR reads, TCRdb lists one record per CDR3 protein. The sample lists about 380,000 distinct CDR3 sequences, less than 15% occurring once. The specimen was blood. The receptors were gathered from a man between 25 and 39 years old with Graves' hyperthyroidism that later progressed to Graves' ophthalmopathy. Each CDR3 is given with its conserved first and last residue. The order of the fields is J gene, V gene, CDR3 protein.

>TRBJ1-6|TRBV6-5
CASSYGQSSYNSPLHF
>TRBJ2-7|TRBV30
CAWNGGFYYEQYF
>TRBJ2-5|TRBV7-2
CASSSRLAGVQETQYF
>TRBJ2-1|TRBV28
CASSRGQGAYNEQFF
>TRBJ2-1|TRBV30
CAWSGRRGSYNEQFF
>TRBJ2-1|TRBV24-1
CATSEEPAVSNEQFF
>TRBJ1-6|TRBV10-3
CATGTAGESPLHF
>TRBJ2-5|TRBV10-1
CASQGQGAEKIQETQYF
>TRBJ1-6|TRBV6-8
CASSTQGARNNSPLHF
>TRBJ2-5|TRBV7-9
CASSLVGREGETQYF